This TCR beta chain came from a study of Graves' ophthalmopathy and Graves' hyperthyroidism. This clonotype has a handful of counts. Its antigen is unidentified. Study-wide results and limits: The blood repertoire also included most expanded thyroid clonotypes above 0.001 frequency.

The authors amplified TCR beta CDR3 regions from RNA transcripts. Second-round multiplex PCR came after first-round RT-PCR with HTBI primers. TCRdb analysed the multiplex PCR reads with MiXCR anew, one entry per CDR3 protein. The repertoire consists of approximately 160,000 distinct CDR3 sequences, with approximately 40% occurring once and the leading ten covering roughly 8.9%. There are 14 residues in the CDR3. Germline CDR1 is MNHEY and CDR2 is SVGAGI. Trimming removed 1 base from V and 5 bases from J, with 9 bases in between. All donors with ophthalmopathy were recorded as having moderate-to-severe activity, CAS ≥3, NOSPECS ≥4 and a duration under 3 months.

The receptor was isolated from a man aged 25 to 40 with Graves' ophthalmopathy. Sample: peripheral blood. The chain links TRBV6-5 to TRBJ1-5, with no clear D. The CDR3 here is CASSYFAGYQPQHF. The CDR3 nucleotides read TGTGCCAGCAGTTACTTCGCAGGATATCAGCCCCAGCATTTT.